These T cell receptor beta chains were read from a single sample in a study of control samples from healthy donors and cancer patients. TCRdb keeps only in-frame clones here, not all; method: immunoSEQ multiplex PCR. Among 95,000 to 100,000 clones listed, roughly 91% were seen once. Sequencing used blood. The receptors here all came from a man in his thirties or forties in good health. CDR3s include the opening cysteine and the closing phenylalanine or tryptophan. D genes are given only for firm matches.

V gene	D gene	J gene	CDR3 protein	CDR3 DNA
TRBV5-1	.	TRBJ2-7	CASSSHLDITYEQYF	TGCGCCAGCAGCTCTCATCTCGACATTACCTACGAGCAGTACTTC
TRBV29-1	TRBD1	TRBJ1-2	CSVVDRGLYGYTF	TGCAGCGTTGTCGACAGGGGGCTCTATGGCTACACCTTC
TRBV6-5	.	TRBJ1-2	CASSSPVYGYTF	TGTGCCAGCAGTTCTCCAGTCTATGGCTACACCTTC
TRBV24-1	.	TRBJ2-7	CATSDLRDSEQYF	TGTGCCACCAGTGATTTGCGGGACTCCGAGCAGTACTTC
TRBV7-9	TRBD2	TRBJ2-3	CASSQAGGPSSTDTQYF	TGTGCCAGCAGCCAAGCGGGGGGGCCTTCTAGCACAGATACGCAGTATTTT
TRBV15	.	TRBJ1-2	CATSSDRLLFFGYTF	TGTGCCACCAGCAGCGACAGGCTATTATTTTTTGGCTACACCTTC
TRBV6-2/TRBV6-3	.	TRBJ1-2	CASSQQEIHGYTF	TGTGCCAGCAGCCAACAGGAGATCCATGGCTACACCTTC
TRBV30	.	TRBJ2-7	CAWRGWDNAGRSSYEQYF	TGTGCCTGGAGAGGATGGGATAACGCGGGACGGAGCTCCTACGAGCAGTACTTC
TRBV4-2	.	TRBJ2-2	CASSQVSGVGGELFF	TGTGCCAGCAGCCAAGTTTCCGGGGTTGGCGGGGAGCTGTTTTTT
TRBV5-1	.	TRBJ2-3	CASSISGAPDTQYF	TGCGCCAGCAGCATATCAGGGGCCCCAGATACGCAGTATTTT
TRBV19	.	TRBJ2-3	CASSEVRTDTQYF	TGTGCCAGTAGTGAGGTCCGCACAGATACGCAGTATTTT
TRBV5-1	.	TRBJ1-2	CANQRQYGYTF	TGCGCCAACCAAAGACAGTATGGCTACACCTTC
TRBV21-1	.	TRBJ1-6	CASSKGGAGDLRGSYNSPLHF	TGTGCCAGCAGCAAAGGGGGTGCAGGGGACCTTCGTGGCTCCTATAATTCACCCCTCCACTTT
TRBV11-3	.	TRBJ2-3	CASSREAADTQYF	TGTGCCAGCAGCAGGGAGGCGGCAGATACGCAGTATTTT
TRBV28	.	TRBJ1-5	CAGPPGVSNQPQHF	TGTGCCGGCCCTCCGGGGGTATCCAATCAGCCCCAGCATTTT
TRBV4-1	.	TRBJ1-3	CASSQERTRGAGNTIYF	TGCGCCAGCAGCCAAGAGAGGACTCGGGGGGCTGGAAACACCATATATTTT
TRBV4-1	.	TRBJ1-2	CASSQDWSSPGYTF	TGCGCCAGCAGCCAAGACTGGAGTTCCCCCGGCTACACCTTC
TRBV30	.	TRBJ1-3	CAWSKAGVGNTIYF	TGTGCCTGGAGCAAGGCCGGGGTTGGAAACACCATATATTTT
TRBV2	TRBD2	TRBJ2-3	CASSESGASTDTQYF	TGTGCCAGCAGTGAGAGCGGGGCTAGCACAGATACGCAGTATTTT
TRBV30	.	TRBJ1-1	CAWSEGSSMNTEAFF	TGTGCCTGGAGTGAGGGCAGCAGCATGAACACTGAAGCTTTCTTT
TRBV4-2	.	TRBJ1-2	CASSQDHGEGYGYTF	TGTGCCAGCAGCCAAGATCACGGGGAGGGCTATGGCTACACCTTC
TRBV3-1/TRBV3-2	.	TRBJ2-3	CASSPAYTDTQYF	TGTGCCAGCAGCCCGGCTTACACAGATACGCAGTATTTT
TRBV5-6	.	TRBJ2-3	CASSLKVQGRGPDTQYF	TGTGCCAGCAGCTTGAAAGTTCAGGGGAGGGGGCCAGATACGCAGTATTTT
TRBV19	.	TRBJ1-6	CASTSGSSYNSPLHF	TGTGCCAGTACCTCCGGGTCTTCCTATAATTCACCCCTCCACTTT
TRBV7-9	.	TRBJ1-1	CASSFGGLNAEAFF	TGTGCCAGCAGCTTCGGGGGTTTAAACGCTGAAGCTTTCTTT
TRBV19	TRBD1	TRBJ2-5	CASSPLGTDQETQYF	TGTGCCAGTAGTCCCTTGGGGACAGACCAAGAGACCCAGTACTTC
TRBV7-2	TRBD1	TRBJ1-5	CASSLDRSYNQPQHF	TGTGCCAGCAGCTTGGACAGGTCCTACAATCAGCCCCAGCATTTT
TRBV12-3/TRBV12-4	.	TRBJ2-1	CASSPQRGEQFF	TGTGCCAGCAGTCCACAGAGGGGTGAGCAGTTCTTC
TRBV18	TRBD1	TRBJ2-5	CASSPLIRTGGETQYF	TGTGCCAGCTCACCATTAATACGGACAGGGGGAGAGACCCAGTACTTC